The T cell receptor (beta chain) described here comes from a study of OX40 agonist ivuxolimab in advanced cancers. Study-level background: Treatment of patients was with ivuxolimab, an agonistic anti-OX40 (CD134) antibody. Subjects had a mean age of around 60 years, with a range of roughly 20 to 79; more than 75% were male. Overall study results and limits: Both CD4+ and CD8+ T cell populations in blood had undergone clonal expansion by week 6 at 0.1 to 3.0 mg/kg.

Profiling relied on immunoSEQ multiplex PCR, and the TCRdb table lists in-frame clones only, not all of them. The data show about 64,000 clones, with about 87% seen just once and 0.65% to 0.7% held by the top ten. Notes on this clone: Its antigen is not known.

The V end lost 1 base, the J end lost 5 bases, and 3 bases lay between the germline ends. The CDR3 is 12 residues long. CDR1 and CDR2 from the germline V gene are SGHNT and YENEEA. Sampling times: baseline, cycle 4 day 1, cycle 7 day 1. The TCR comes from an adult with an advanced solid tumor such as melanoma, head and neck, liver or kidney cancer. The gene calls are TRBV11-3 and TRBJ1-5; D unclear. The material was CD4+ or CD8+ T cells sorted from blood, obtained in a trial of the OX40 agonist ivuxolimab. The CDR3 loop is CASSLGDQPQHF. The CDR3, as DNA: TGTGCCAGCAGCTTAGGGGATCAGCCCCAGCATTTT.